This T cell receptor (beta chain) was identified during a study of Ad26.COV2.S vaccination and SARS-CoV-2 variants. Sample treatment: roughly 19 received Ad26.COV2.S at low or high dose, single or two shots; 5 received placebo; per-sample allocation not given. On day 63 after the first injection, vaccine and placebo recipients gave samples. The vaccine delivered Wuhan-strain SARS-CoV-2 spike through an Ad26 vector. Generated by immunoSEQ multiplex PCR, the TCRdb table keeps only in-frame clones and is missing some. The table lists about 350,000 clones, around 83% of them singletons. This CDR3 is 14 amino acids long. V lost 2 bases to trimming and J lost 2 bases, with 8 bases between them. Germline-derived CDR1 and CDR2 are LGHNA and YSLEER. Notes on the study in general: Participants given vaccine showed non-spike TCR breadth similar to that of placebo recipients.

As for this clone: The antigen remains unidentified. Other nucleotide sequences in the sample specify the same CDR3.

Specimen: peripheral blood, collected in a trial of Ad26.COV2.S vaccine versus placebo. The TCR sequence derives from a person between 18 and 65 years old who received the Ad26.COV2.S COVID-19 vaccine or a placebo. The chain recombines TRBV4-3 with TRBJ2-3, with D possibly TRBD1 on 5 matching bases. The CDR3 nucleotides are TGCGCCAGCAGCCAACAGGGTTCCACAGATACGCAGTATTTT. Its protein is CASSQQGSTDTQYF.